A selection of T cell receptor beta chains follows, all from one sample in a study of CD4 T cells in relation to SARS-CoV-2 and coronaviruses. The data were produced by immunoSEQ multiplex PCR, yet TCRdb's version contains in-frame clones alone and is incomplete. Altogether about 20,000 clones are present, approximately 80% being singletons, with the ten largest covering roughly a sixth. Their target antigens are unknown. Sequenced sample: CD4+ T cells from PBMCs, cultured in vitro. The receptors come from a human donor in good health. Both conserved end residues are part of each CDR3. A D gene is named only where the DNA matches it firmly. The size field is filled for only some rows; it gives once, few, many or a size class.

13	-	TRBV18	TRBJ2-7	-	TGTGCCAGCTCACCGAGGGGAGCCTACGAGCAGTACTTC	CASSPRGAYEQYF
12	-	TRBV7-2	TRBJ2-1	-	TGTGCCAGCAGCTTACCGGGGAATGAGCAGTTCTTC	CASSLPGNEQFF
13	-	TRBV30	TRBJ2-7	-	TGTGCCTGGGGGGACCTGGGGAGCTACGAGCAGTACTTC	CAWGDLGSYEQYF
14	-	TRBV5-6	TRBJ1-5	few	TGTGCCAGCAGCTTGGGGGAGTTGAATCAGCCCCAGCATTTT	CASSLGELNQPQHF
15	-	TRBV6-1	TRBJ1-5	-	TGTGCCAGCAGTGAAATGTCCCTGGGCAATCAGCCCCAGCATTTT	CASSEMSLGNQPQHF
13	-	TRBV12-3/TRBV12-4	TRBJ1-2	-	TGTGCCAGCAGTTTAGGAACCAACTATGGCTACACCTTC	CASSLGTNYGYTF
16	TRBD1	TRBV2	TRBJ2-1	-	TGTGCCAGCAGTTCCGGGACAGACCCCAGTCGGGGTGAGCAGTTCTTC	CASSSGTDPSRGEQFF
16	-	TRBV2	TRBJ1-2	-	TGTGCCAGCAGTGATCTTGAGGGGTATACTAACTATGGCTACACCTTC	CASSDLEGYTNYGYTF
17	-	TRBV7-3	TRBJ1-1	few	TGTGCCAGCAGCTTTATGCGGATTGACAGGTCGAACACTGAAGCTTTCTTT	CASSFMRIDRSNTEAFF
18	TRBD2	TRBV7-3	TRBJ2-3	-	TGTGCCAGCAGCTTGGGGACGGGACTAGCTTCTCGCACAGATACGCAGTATTTT	CASSLGTGLASRTDTQYF
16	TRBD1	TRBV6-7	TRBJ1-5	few	TGTGCCAGCAGTTACTCCCGGGACAGGGGAGGACAGCCCCAGCATTTT	CASSYSRDRGGQPQHF
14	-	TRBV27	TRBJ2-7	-	TGTGCCAGCAGTTTAACCCCCCAAGGCGACGAGCAGTACTTC	CASSLTPQGDEQYF
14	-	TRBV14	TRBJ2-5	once	TGTGCCAGCAGCCAAGACGTATCGGGGCGGGCCCAGTACTTC	CASSQDVSGRAQYF
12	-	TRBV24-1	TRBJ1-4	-	TGTGCCACCAGTGATTTATGGGGAATCCTGTTTTTT	CATSDLWGILFF
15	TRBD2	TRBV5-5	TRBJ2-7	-	TGTGCCAGCAGCTTAGCGGGAGGCTTTACCTACGAGCAGTACTTC	CASSLAGGFTYEQYF
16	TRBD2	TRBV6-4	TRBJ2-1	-	TGTGCCAGCAGTGACTCGTCGCGGGGAGGGCACAATGAGCAGTTCTTC	CASSDSSRGGHNEQFF
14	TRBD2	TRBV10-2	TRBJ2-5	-	TGCGCCAGCAGAAGTAGCGGGACGAAGGAGACCCAGTACTTC	CASRSSGTKETQYF
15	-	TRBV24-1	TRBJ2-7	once	TGTGCCACCAGTGATTCCCAGGCTGCCCCCTACGAGCAGTACTTC	CATSDSQAAPYEQYF
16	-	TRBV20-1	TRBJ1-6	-	TGCAGTGCTAGTGGGGCAGGGTACCCCTATAATTCACCCCTCCACTTT	CSASGAGYPYNSPLHF
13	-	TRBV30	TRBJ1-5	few	TGTGCCTGGAGTACAGGGCGCAATCAGCCCCAGCATTTT	CAWSTGRNQPQHF
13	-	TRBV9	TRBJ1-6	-	TGTGCCAGCAGCGTCGGCGAACTGCCGCCCCTCCACTTT	CASSVGELPPLHF
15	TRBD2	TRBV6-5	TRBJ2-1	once	TGTGCCAGCATTACCGGGACTAGCAGAAACAATGAGCAGTTCTTC	CASITGTSRNNEQFF
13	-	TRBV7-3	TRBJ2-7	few	TGTGCCCTCTTAATGCGAAAACCATACGAGCAGTACTTC	CALLMRKPYEQYF
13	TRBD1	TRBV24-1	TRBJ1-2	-	TGTGCCACCAGCATGGACAGGGACTATGGCTACACCTTC	CATSMDRDYGYTF
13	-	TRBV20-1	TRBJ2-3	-	TGCAGTGCAAGTGACAGATACACAGATACGCAGTATTTT	CSASDRYTDTQYF
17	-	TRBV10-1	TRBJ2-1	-	TGCGCCAGCAGTGAGCTCCAGGGTAGGGGGTCCTACAATGAGCAGTTCTTC	CASSELQGRGSYNEQFF
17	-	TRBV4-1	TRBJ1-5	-	TGCGCCAGCAGCCAAGATCGACTCGGTACGGGCAATCAGCCCCAGCATTTT	CASSQDRLGTGNQPQHF